This record looks at one T cell receptor (beta chain) sequence and its context. Its antigen is currently unknown. This sample was included in a study of graft-versus-host responses after intestinal transplantation. Overall study: Every recipient underwent anti-thymocyte globulin induction, then tacrolimus and steroids for about three years.

Study results and limitations: The marrow of recipients harbored GvH clones, and ileum or blood showed some of them first.

Germline assignment: CDR1 MNHEY and CDR2 SVGAGI. V lost 8 bases to trimming and J lost 5 bases, with 15 bases between them. This CDR3 is 13 amino acids long. Here immunoSEQ multiplex PCR was the method, and the copy in TCRdb shows in-frame clones only, minus some. Seen here are about 92,000 clones, 80% to 85% observed once, and the top ten hold about 17%. This sequence joins TRBV6-5 and TRBJ2-5, with a weak D call TRBD2 (5 bases). Here the sequenced sample was unstimulated CD8+ T cells sorted from spleen or lymph node cells, taken before intestinal transplant. The receptor was isolated from a human donor who received an intestinal transplant. Written as DNA, the CDR3 is TGTGCCAGCGGGCCCCCGAGAGGGGAGACCCAGTACTTC. Encoded protein: CASGPPRGETQYF.